This T cell receptor beta chain was identified in a study of cytomegalovirus exposure and HLA in healthy donors. Study-wide context: In terms of ancestry, the Caucasian-associated cluster contained 75% to 90% of the 300 to 400 genotyped donors. Regarding the study as a whole: A later analysis showed HLA-associated TCR beta chains outstripping equally common others in clonal expansion. As a later analysis showed, a missense DCLRE1C variant was linked to trimming of TCR beta V- and J-genes.

Both 60 Vbeta primers and 13 Jbeta primers went into the PCR. Only in-frame clones appear in the TCRdb table, and some are missing; sequencing was by immunoSEQ multiplex PCR. Of 75,000 to 90,000 clones detected, less than 80% appear once; the ten largest clones hold less than 9.5%. V was cut by 3 bases and J by 8 bases, with 10 bases left in between. CDR1 and CDR2 from the germline V gene are SGHAT and FQNNGV. This CDR3 region has 13 residues. In the case of this clone: Its target is not known.

The sequence derives from a woman aged 40 to 50 in good health and CMV-seropositive. The rearrangement links TRBV11-2 to TRBJ1-4; maybe TRBD1 (6 bases). The specimen sequenced was PBMCs. CDR3 bases: TGTGCCAGCAGCTTCCAGGGGAAAGAAAAACTGTTTTTT. This codes for CASSFQGKEKLFF.